This T cell receptor (beta chain) emerged from a study of PD-1 blockade in classical Hodgkin lymphoma. Sequencing was performed with immunoSEQ multiplex PCR; in TCRdb, only in-frame clones are kept and a portion is missing. The sample includes 15,000 to 20,000 clones, around 85% of them seen just once. Relapses following autologous stem cell transplantation were seen in all patients, with brentuximab vedotin exposure varying. V lost 3 bases, J lost 9 bases, and 12 bases lay in between. Germline V gene sequence: CDR1 MNHNY, CDR2 SVGAGI (reference sequence). CDR3 length equals 14 residues. Worth noting for this clone: What it binds is not known.

Study results and limitations: Patients who began taking nivolumab under 1 year after ASCT were left out. Newly diagnosed patients were reported to start with lower TCR diversity than healthy donors.

Sequencing used peripheral blood mononuclear cells (PBMCs), obtained at baseline. The rearrangement links TRBV6-6 to TRBJ1-6; D may be TRBD1 (6 bases). The TCR was taken from a human donor with classical Hodgkin lymphoma. CDR3 region: CASSYWGQGSPLHF. The DNA of the CDR3 is TGTGCCAGCAGTTATTGGGGGCAAGGTTCACCCCTCCACTTT.